These 7 T cell receptor beta chains were all obtained from the same sample, sequenced in a study of shared clonotypes between healthy human individuals. Clones were read by immunoSEQ multiplex PCR, and TCRdb kept only the in-frame ones, dropping some. The table lists about 2 million clones, roughly 95% of them singletons. Sequencing was carried out using naive CD4+ T cells sorted from blood. The subset here: CD45RA+ positively selected. The receptors come from a young man in good health.

This clone has just one count. V is TRBV5-1 and J is TRBJ2-4; TRBD1 matches 8 bases. V lost 4 bases and J lost 8; bases outside the gene matches: 8. CDR3 size: 14 residues. Germline CDR1 is SGHRS and CDR2 is YFSETQ. The CDR3 is CASSLRTGSDIQYF. The CDR3 DNA is TGCGCCAGCAGCCTCCGGACAGGGTCGGACATTCAGTACTTC.

A note on this clone: A read error may produce the germline difference seen at one junction end. The gene calls are TRBV7-9 and TRBJ1-1, with D possibly TRBD1 on 6 matching bases. CDR3 size: 15 residues. Germline assignment: CDR1 SEHNR and CDR2 FQNEAQ (reference sequence). CDR3 bases: TGTGCCAGCAGCTCGGACAGTCAAATGAACACTGAAGCTCTCTTT. This gives the protein CASSSDSQMNTEALF.

The chain combines TRBV19 with TRBJ1-5, with 7 bases that match TRBD1. CDR1 and CDR2 (germline): LNHDA, SQIVND (reference sequence). This CDR3 region has 16 residues. The trim removed 5 bases at V and 3 bases at J, leaving 10 bases unmatched. The CDR3 spells CASSPPGTEYNQPQHF. The CDR3 region has the DNA TGTGCCAGTAGTCCTCCCGGGACAGAATACAATCAGCCCCAGCATTTT.

This chain links TRBV30 with TRBJ2-5; 7 bases are a match to TRBD1. Germline CDR1 is GTSNPN and CDR2 is SVGIG (reference sequence). CDR3 length: 13 residues. V trimming: 6 bases; J trimming: 1 base; junction bases outside the gene matches: 5. CDR3: CACTGTVQETQYF. CDR3 nucleotides: TGTGCCTGTACCGGGACAGTCCAAGAGACCCAGTACTTC.

V gene TRBV30 combines with J gene TRBJ1-5; 9 nucleotides align to TRBD1. Unmatched junction bases numbered 2, after V lost 6 bases and J lost 2 bases. CDR3 length: 13 residues. Per the germline V gene, CDR1 is GTSNPN and CDR2 is SVGIG (reference sequence). CDR3 DNA sequence: TGTGCCTGTACAGGGGGCGGCAATCAGCCCCAGCATTTT. This sequence encodes CACTGGGNQPQHF.

V usage is TRBV7-2 and J usage is TRBJ2-5, with 14 bases identical to TRBD2. The germline V gene has CDR1 SGHTA and CDR2 FQGNSA. V shed 5 bases, J shed 5 bases, and the junction held 10 bases outside the gene matches. The CDR3 spans 17 residues. This CDR3 reads CASSPGTSGSGFETQYF. Here the CDR3 DNA reads TGTGCCAGCAGCCCCGGGACTAGCGGGAGCGGATTTGAGACCCAGTACTTC.

A word on this clone: A clone one base away is much larger, so this may be a read error. The chain combines TRBV5-8 with TRBJ1-5; TRBD1 might be the D (5 bases). The CDR3 length is 15 residues. Germline-derived CDR1 and CDR2 are SGHTS and YDEGEE. Trimming cost V 0 bases and J 0 bases, with 7 bases left between them. CDR3 nucleotide sequence: TGTGCCAGCAGCTTGGCAGGGTATAGCAATCAGCCCCAGCATTTT. It is translated as CASSLAGYSNQPQHF.